The next 24 T cell receptor beta chains were all read from a single sample in a study of blood T cell repertoires in COVID-19. Sequencing used immunoSEQ multiplex PCR; TCRdb keeps in-frame clones, though not all of them. Here the sample spans about 130,000 clones, more than 70% being singletons. Sequencing was done on a sample of peripheral blood. The receptors shown here come from a human donor in a cohort sampled during active COVID-19.

This chain joins TRBV6-2 or TRBV6-3 and TRBJ2-3, with D perhaps TRBD2 (6 bases). The CDR3 has 13 residues. Germline CDR1 reads MNHEY; CDR2 reads SVGEGT. Trimming pared 4 bases from V and 6 bases from J, leaving 11 bases between. The CDR3: CASSSAGSDTQYF. CDR3 DNA sequence: TGTGCCAGCAGTTCCGCGGGGTCGGATACGCAGTATTTT.

The rearrangement joins TRBV14 to TRBJ1-2; D call uncertain. This CDR3 comprises 14 residues. Germline CDR1 and CDR2: SGHDN and FVKESK. With 0 bases removed from V and 3 bases from J, the gap between germline ends came to 8 bases. In DNA, the CDR3 is TGTGCCAGCAGCCAAGAATATTCCGACTATGGCTACACCTTC. It translates to CASSQEYSDYGYTF.

The chain joins TRBV7-2 to TRBJ1-2; tentatively, D is TRBD1 (6 bases). CDR3 length: 16 residues. CDR1 and CDR2 (germline): SGHTA, FQGNSA. V gave up 5 bases and J gave up 5 bases, with 21 bases separating them. CDR3 sequence: CASSLRQDETVYGYTF. CDR3 in DNA: TGTGCCAGCAGCCTACGACAGGATGAGACCGTATATGGCTACACCTTC.

This chain links TRBV2 with TRBJ1-1, with D perhaps matching TRBD1 (6 bases). The CDR3 length is 16 residues. From germline, CDR1 is SNHLY and CDR2 FYNNEI. V was clipped by 0 bases and J by 8 bases, with 19 bases between them. The CDR3 DNA reads TGTGCCAGCAGTGAAGCTTCGCAAGCCAGGGGATACGAAGCTTTCTTT. It translates to CASSEASQARGYEAFF.

Notes on this clone: An end of the junction differs from the germline gene, which may be a read error. The chain carries TRBV3-1 (or the pseudogene TRBV3-2) and TRBJ1-2; D may be TRBD1 (6 bases). This CDR3 region has 15 residues. CDR1 LGHDT and CDR2 YNNKEL come from the germline V gene (reference sequence). This CDR3 is CASRQGGGGNYGYTF. The CDR3 nucleotides are TGTGCCAGCAGACAAGGGGGAGGTGGAAACTATGGCTACACCTTC.

This chain connects TRBV6-5 to TRBJ1-5; D is ambiguous. The CDR3 is 13 residues long. Per germline, CDR1 MNHEY and CDR2 SVGAGI. V lost 8 bases and J 6 bases, leaving 14 bases between the germline ends. In DNA form, the CDR3 reads TGTGCCAGCCTAGAGGTAAGTTCTCAGCCCCAGCATTTT. It specifies CASLEVSSQPQHF.

About this clone itself: One end of the junction varies from germline; a read error may be responsible. J is TRBJ1-1 and V is TRBV6-5; TRBD1 matches 8 bases. This CDR3 is 14 amino acids long. Looked up from germline, CDR1 is MNHEY and CDR2 is SVGAGI. CDR3 DNA sequence: TGTGCCGGCAGGATCGGACAGGGCCACACTGAAGCTTTCTTT. It yields the protein CAGRIGQGHTEAFF.

This chain uses TRBV24-1 with TRBJ2-1; D not resolved. The CDR3 runs 11 residues. Trimming cost V 3 bases and J 9 bases, with 5 bases left between them. Per the germline V gene, CDR1 is KGHDR and CDR2 is SFDVKD. CDR3 nucleotide sequence: TGTGCCACCAGTGATCAGGTTGAGCAGTTCTTC. It encodes CATSDQVEQFF.

J is TRBJ1-3 and V is TRBV10-3, with TRBD1 matching 8 bases. Germline V CDR1 and CDR2: ENHRY, SYGVKD. The CDR3 totals 15 residues. V lost 3 bases and J lost 2; bases outside the gene matches: 3. The CDR3 is CAISEQGQAGNTIYF. In DNA form, the CDR3 reads TGTGCCATCAGTGAACAGGGACAGGCTGGAAACACCATATATTTT.

V is TRBV10-3 and J is TRBJ1-2; 8 bases align to TRBD1. V dropped 10 bases and J dropped 2; count of bases not matched to a gene: 3. The CDR3 length is 12 residues. CDR1 and CDR2 (germline): ENHRY, SYGVKD. CDR3 loop: CATRTGNYGYTF. As DNA, the CDR3 is TGTGCCACCCGGACAGGGAACTATGGCTACACCTTC.

The genes are TRBV5-1 and TRBJ2-1; a weak D match, TRBD2 (6 bases). The CDR3 totals 16 residues. Germline V gives CDR1 SGHRS, CDR2 YFSETQ. V was clipped by 0 bases and J by 7 bases, with 17 bases between them. CDR3 DNA: TGCGCCAGCAGCTTGGAGGAATGGAGGGAGGTTAATGAGCAGTTCTTC. As protein: CASSLEEWREVNEQFF.

The chain carries TRBV30 and TRBJ1-3; the D is unclear. The germline CDR1 and CDR2 sequences are GTSNPN and SVGIG (reference sequence). The CDR3 is made up of 13 amino acids. Trimming shortened V by 0 bases and J by 5 bases, and 8 bases separated the two germline ends. CDR3 DNA: TGTGCCTGGAGTGTTGGAGGACGAAACACCATATATTTT. Translating gives CAWSVGGRNTIYF. Filled out from reference TRBV30 and TRBJ1-3, the complete variable domain reads SQTIHQWPATLVQPVGSPLSLECTVEGTSNPNLYWYRQAAGRGLQLLFYSVGIGQISSEVPQNLSASRPQDRQFILSSKKLLLSDSGFYLCAWSVGGRNTIYFGEGSWLTVV.

This chain uses TRBV18 with TRBJ1-3; TRBD1 is a possible D gene (6 bases). Per the germline V gene, CDR1 is KGHSH and CDR2 is LQKENI. The V and J ends lost 4 bases and 8 bases respectively, with 15 bases between them. This CDR3 is built from 14 residues. The CDR3 DNA reads TGTGCCAGCTCACACGTACAGGGAAGGGACACCATATATTTT. Encoded protein: CASSHVQGRDTIYF.

V gene TRBV6-1 combines with J gene TRBJ1-1; no reliable D call. The CDR3 runs 10 residues. Trimming removed 2 bases from V and 7 bases from J, with 2 bases in between. Germline V lookup: CDR1 MNHNS, CDR2 SASEGT. The CDR3 is CASSEYEAFF. The DNA of the CDR3 is TGTGCCAGCAGTGAATATGAAGCTTTCTTT.

The chain joins TRBV5-1 to TRBJ2-3; D might be TRBD2 (6 bases). This CDR3 has 14 residues. Deletions cut 1 base from V and 4 bases from J, with 10 bases between. Germline loops: CDR1 SGHRS, CDR2 YFSETQ. In DNA, the CDR3 is TGCGCCAGCAGCTTGTCGACTAGTGCAGATACGCAGTATTTT. The encoded protein is CASSLSTSADTQYF. The full variable domain, its missing parts supplied by reference TRBV5-1 and TRBJ2-3, is KAGVTQTPRYLIKTRGQQVTLSCSPISGHRSVSWYQQTPGQGLQFLFEYFSETQRNKGNFPGRFSGRQFSNSRSEMNVSTLELGDSALYLCASSLSTSADTQYFGPGTRLTVL.

This chain links TRBV29-1 with TRBJ2-2, with 7 bases identical to TRBD1. The CDR3 has 17 residues. Germline CDR1 and CDR2: SQVTM and ANQGSEA. With 0 bases clipped from V and 2 bases from J, the junction kept 9 bases outside the gene matches. In DNA form, the CDR3 reads TGCAGCGTTGAAGATCTTAGGGGGCTCGTAAACACCGGGGAGCTGTTTTTT. Its protein is CSVEDLRGLVNTGELFF.

This clone was recorded a few times. The rearrangement joins TRBV6-2 or TRBV6-3 to TRBJ1-2; D ambiguous. The V and J ends lost 4 bases and 6 bases respectively, with 12 bases between them. Germline V lookup: CDR1 MNHEY, CDR2 SVGEGT. The CDR3 runs 13 residues. In nucleotides, the CDR3 is TGTGCCAGCAGTTTTTCCTCGCGGGATGGCTACACCTTC. Its protein product is CASSFSSRDGYTF.

The chain is built from TRBV14 and TRBJ1-1, with no clear D. Trimming stripped 5 bases from V and 3 bases from J, with 13 bases between. The CDR3 covers 14 residues. From germline, CDR1 is SGHDN and CDR2 FVKESK. The CDR3 reads CASSGGQFYTEAFF. CDR3 sequence (DNA): TGTGCCAGCAGCGGCGGGCAGTTCTACACTGAAGCTTTCTTT.

In its sample, this clone was seen many times. The chain joins TRBV9 to TRBJ2-5; 9 bases align to TRBD1. Trimming cost V 4 bases and J 5 bases; bases outside gene matches: 12. The V gene's germline CDR1 is SGDLS and CDR2 YYNGEE. CDR3 length: 16 amino acids. CDR3 region: CASSFQPGQGWETQYF. Here the CDR3 DNA reads TGTGCCAGCAGCTTTCAACCGGGACAGGGATGGGAGACCCAGTACTTC. The whole variable domain, filled in from reference TRBV9 and TRBJ2-5, reads DSGVTQTPKHLITATGQRVTLRCSPRSGDLSVYWYQQSLDQGLQFLIQYYNGEERAKGNILERFSAQQFPDLHSELNLSSLELGDSALYFCASSFQPGQGWETQYFGPGTRLLVL.

The chain links TRBV2 to TRBJ1-1; no definite D call. The CDR3 contains 13 residues. Germline CDR1 SNHLY, CDR2 FYNNEI. Trimming left V 4 bases short and J 0 bases short, with 6 bases between. In DNA form, the CDR3 reads TGTGCCAGCAGTGGTCAGATGAACACTGAAGCTTTCTTT. Its protein is CASSGQMNTEAFF.

The chain employs TRBV2 and TRBJ1-3, with 10 bases matching TRBD1. The CDR3 loop spans 14 amino acids. Germline CDR1 is SNHLY and CDR2 is FYNNEI. V lost 8 bases and J lost 3; bases outside the gene matches: 4. The CDR3 bases are TGTGCCAGCGGACAGGGGGTTGGTGGAAACACCATATATTTT. Translating it yields CASGQGVGGNTIYF.

The rearrangement links TRBV25-1 to TRBJ1-2; unclear D gene. Between the trimmed V and J ends, which lost 2 bases and 5 bases, there was a span of 15 bases. The CDR3 has 15 residues. CDR1 and CDR2 from the germline V gene are MGHDK and SYGVNS. CDR3 coding DNA: TGTGCCAGCAGTGAAGGCGTGGGCACTTTGTATGGCTACACCTTC. Protein: CASSEGVGTLYGYTF.

The chain is built from TRBV6-6 and TRBJ2-3; D perhaps matches TRBD2 (5 bases). This CDR3 is 12 amino acids long. Per germline, CDR1 MNHNY and CDR2 SVGAGI (reference sequence). The CDR3 here is CASEGGTDTQYF. The CDR3 DNA reads TGTGCAAGTGAGGGCGGGACAGATACGCAGTATTTT.

This sequence joins TRBV5-8 and TRBJ2-3; 8 bases match TRBD2. The CDR3 has 15 amino acids. Trimming at V came to 0 bases and at J to 1 base, leaving 1 base not matched to a gene. Germline loops: CDR1 SGHTS, CDR2 YDEGEE. In nucleotides, the CDR3 is TGTGCCAGCAGCTTGGTACTAGCGGGCACAGATACGCAGTATTTT. Its protein product is CASSLVLAGTDTQYF. Full variable domain (rest looked up from reference TRBV5-8 and TRBJ2-3): EAGVTQSPTHLIKTRGQQATLRCSPISGHTSVYWYQQALGLGLQFLLWYDEGEERNRGNFPPRFSGRQFPNYSSELNVNALELEDSALYLCASSLVLAGTDTQYFGPGTRLTVL.